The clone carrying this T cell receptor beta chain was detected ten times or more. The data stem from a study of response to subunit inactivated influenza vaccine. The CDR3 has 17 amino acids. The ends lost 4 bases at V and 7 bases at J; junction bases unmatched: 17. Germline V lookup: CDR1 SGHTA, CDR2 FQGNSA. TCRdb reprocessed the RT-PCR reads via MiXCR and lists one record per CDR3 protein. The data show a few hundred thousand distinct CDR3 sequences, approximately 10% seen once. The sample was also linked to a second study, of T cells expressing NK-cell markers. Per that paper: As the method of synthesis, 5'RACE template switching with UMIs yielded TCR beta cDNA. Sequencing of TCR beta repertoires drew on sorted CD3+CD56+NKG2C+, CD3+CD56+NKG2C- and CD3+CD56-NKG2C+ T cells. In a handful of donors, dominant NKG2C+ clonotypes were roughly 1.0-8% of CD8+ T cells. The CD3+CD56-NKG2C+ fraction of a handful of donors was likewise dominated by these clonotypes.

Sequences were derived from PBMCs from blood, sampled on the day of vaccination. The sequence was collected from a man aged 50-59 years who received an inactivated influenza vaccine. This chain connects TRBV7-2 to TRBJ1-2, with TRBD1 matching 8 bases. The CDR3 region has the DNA TGTGCCAGCAGCTACCACCTCTCAGCCCAGGGGGCAGTTGGCTACACCTTC. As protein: CASSYHLSAQGAVGYTF.